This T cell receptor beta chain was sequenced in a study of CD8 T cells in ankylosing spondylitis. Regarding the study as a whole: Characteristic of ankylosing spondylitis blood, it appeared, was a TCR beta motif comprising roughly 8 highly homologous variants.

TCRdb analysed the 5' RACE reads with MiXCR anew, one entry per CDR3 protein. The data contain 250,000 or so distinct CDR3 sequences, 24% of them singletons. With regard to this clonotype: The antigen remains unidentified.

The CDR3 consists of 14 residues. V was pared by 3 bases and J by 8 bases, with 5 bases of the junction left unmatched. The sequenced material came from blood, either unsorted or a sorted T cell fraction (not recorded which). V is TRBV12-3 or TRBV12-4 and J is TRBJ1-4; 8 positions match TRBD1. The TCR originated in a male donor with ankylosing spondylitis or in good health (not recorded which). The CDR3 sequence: CASSLDREGEKLFF. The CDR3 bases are TGTGCCAGCAGTTTGGACAGGGAGGGCGAAAAACTGTTTTTT.